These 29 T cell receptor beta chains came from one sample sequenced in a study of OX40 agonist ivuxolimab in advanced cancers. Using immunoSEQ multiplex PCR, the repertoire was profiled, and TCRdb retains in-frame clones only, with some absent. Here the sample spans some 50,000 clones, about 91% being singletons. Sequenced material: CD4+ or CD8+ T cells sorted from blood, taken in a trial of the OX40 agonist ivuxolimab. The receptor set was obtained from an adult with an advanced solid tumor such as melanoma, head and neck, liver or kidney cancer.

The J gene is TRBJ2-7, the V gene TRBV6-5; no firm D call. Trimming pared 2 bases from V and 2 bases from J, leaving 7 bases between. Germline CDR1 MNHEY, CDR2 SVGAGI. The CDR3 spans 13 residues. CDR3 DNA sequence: TGTGCCAGCAGTTACGGTTGGGCCTACGAGCAGTACTTC. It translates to CASSYGWAYEQYF.

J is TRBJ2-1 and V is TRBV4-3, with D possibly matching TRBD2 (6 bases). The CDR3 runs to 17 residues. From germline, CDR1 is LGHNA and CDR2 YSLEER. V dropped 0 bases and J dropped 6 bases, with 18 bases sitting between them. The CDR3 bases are TGCGCCAGCAGCCAAGAAAGGGCTAGCGAAGGACTCAATGAGCAGTTCTTC. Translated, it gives CASSQERASEGLNEQFF.

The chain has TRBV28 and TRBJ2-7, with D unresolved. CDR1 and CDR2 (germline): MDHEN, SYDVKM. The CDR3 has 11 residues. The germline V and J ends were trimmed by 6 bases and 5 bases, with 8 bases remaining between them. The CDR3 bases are TGTGCCAGCAGCCTCGGGCACGAGCAGTACTTC. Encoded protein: CASSLGHEQYF.

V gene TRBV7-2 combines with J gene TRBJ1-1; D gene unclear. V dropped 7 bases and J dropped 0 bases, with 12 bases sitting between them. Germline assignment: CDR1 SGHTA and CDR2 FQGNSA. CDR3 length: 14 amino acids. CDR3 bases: TGTGCCAGCACCCCGAGTATTATGAACACTGAAGCTTTCTTT. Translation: CASTPSIMNTEAFF.

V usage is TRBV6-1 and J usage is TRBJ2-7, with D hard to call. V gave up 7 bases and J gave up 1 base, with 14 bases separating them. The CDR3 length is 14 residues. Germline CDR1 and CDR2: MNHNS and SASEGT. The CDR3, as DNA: TGTGCCAGCACTGAGTTCTCGAGATCCTACGAGCAGTACTTC. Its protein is CASTEFSRSYEQYF.

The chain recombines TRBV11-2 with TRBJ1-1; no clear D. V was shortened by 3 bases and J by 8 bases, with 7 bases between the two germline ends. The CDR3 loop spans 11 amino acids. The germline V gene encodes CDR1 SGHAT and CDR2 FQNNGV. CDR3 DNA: TGTGCCAGCAGCTTTGGCCAGGAAGCTTTCTTT. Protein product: CASSFGQEAFF.

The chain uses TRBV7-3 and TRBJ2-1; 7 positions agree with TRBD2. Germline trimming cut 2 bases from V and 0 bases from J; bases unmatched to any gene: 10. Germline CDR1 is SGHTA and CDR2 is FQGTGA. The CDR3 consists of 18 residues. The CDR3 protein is CASSLGSGGVSSYNEQFF. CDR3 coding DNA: TGTGCCAGCAGCTTAGGTTCGGGGGGTGTCTCCTCCTACAATGAGCAGTTCTTC.

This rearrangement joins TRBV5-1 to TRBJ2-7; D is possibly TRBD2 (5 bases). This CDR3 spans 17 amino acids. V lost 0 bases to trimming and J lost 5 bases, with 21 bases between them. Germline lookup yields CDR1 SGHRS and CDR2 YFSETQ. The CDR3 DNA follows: TGCGCCAGCAGCTTGGATTGGCCGGCGGGCCTGACACACGAGCAGTACTTC. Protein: CASSLDWPAGLTHEQYF.

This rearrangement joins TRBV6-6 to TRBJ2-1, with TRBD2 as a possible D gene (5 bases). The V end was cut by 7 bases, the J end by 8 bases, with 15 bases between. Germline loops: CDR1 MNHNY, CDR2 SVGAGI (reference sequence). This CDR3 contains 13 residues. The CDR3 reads CASTLTSHHEQFF. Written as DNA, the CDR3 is TGTGCCAGCACGCTTACTAGTCATCATGAGCAGTTCTTC.

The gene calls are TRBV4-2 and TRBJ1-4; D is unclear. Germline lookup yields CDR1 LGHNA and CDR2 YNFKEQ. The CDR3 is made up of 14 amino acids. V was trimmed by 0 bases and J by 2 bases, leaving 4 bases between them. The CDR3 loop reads CASSQETTNEKLFF. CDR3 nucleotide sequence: TGTGCCAGCAGCCAAGAAACGACTAATGAAAAACTGTTTTTT.

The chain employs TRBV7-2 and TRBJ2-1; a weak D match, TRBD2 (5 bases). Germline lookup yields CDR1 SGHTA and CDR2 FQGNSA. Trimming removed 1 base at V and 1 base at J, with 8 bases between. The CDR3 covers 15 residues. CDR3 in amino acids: CASSLGGPSYNEQFF. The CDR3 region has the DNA TGTGCCAGCAGCTTAGGAGGGCCGTCCTACAATGAGCAGTTCTTC.

The CDR3 DNA is TGTGCCAGCAGTGAGATCCAGGGGGCAGGGGCCGGGGAGCTGTTTTTT. Protein sequence: CASSEIQGAGAGELFF. The V gene is TRBV6-1, the J gene TRBJ2-2, with TRBD1 identical over 8 bases. CDR3 length: 16 residues. CDR1 is MNHNS and CDR2 is SASEGT in the germline V gene. The V and J ends lost 3 bases and 6 bases, in that order; junction bases with no gene match: 9.

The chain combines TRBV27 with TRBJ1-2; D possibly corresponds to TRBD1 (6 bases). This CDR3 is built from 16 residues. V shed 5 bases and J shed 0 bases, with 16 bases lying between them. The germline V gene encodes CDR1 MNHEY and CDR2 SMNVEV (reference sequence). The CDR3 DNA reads TGTGCCAGCAGTCACCTCGGACAGCTAACTAACTATGGCTACACCTTC. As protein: CASSHLGQLTNYGYTF.

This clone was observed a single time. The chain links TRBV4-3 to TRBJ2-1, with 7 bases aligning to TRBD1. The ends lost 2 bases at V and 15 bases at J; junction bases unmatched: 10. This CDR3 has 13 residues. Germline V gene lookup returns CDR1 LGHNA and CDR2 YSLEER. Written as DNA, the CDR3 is TGCGCCAGCAGCCAATATATCGGACAGGTACGGTTCTTC. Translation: CASSQYIGQVRFF.

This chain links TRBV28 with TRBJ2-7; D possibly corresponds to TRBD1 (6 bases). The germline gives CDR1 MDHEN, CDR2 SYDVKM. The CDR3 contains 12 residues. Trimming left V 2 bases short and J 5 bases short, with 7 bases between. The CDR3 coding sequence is TGTGCCAGCAGTTTAAGACAGGACGAGCAGTACTTC. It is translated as CASSLRQDEQYF.

The CDR3 DNA reads as TGTGCCAGCTCTATGGGCAATTCACCCCTCCACTTT. Translation gives CASSMGNSPLHF. The chain couples TRBV5-4 to TRBJ1-6; D not resolved. Germline CDR1 reads SGHNT; CDR2 reads YYREEE (reference sequence). The CDR3 is made up of 12 amino acids. The ends were cut back, 7 bases at V and 7 bases at J, with 9 bases in the middle.

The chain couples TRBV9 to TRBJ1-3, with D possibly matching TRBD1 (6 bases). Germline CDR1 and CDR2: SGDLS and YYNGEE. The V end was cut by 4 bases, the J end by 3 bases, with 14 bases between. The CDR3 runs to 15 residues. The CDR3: CASSWRGGFGNTIYF. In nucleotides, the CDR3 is TGTGCCAGCAGCTGGAGGGGGGGATTTGGAAACACCATATATTTT.

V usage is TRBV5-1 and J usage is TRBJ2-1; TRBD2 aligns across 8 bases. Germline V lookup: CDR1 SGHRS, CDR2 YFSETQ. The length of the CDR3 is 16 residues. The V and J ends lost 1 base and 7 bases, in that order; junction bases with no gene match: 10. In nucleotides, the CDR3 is TGCGCCAGCAGCTTGAGTTTGGGTCGGGAGGGGAATGAGCAGTTCTTC. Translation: CASSLSLGREGNEQFF.

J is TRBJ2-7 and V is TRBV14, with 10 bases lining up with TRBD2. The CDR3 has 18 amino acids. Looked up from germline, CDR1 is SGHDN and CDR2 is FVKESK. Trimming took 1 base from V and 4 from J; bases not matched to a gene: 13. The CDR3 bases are TGTGCCAGCAGCCAAGTAGGGGGTTTTAGCGGGAGGCTTTACGAGCAGTACTTC. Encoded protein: CASSQVGGFSGRLYEQYF.

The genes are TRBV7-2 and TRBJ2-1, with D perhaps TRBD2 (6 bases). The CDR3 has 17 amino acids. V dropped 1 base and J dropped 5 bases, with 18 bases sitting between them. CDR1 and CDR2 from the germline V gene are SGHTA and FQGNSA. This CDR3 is CASSLVVAAVEDNEQFF. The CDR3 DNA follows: TGTGCCAGCAGCTTAGTAGTAGCGGCCGTCGAGGACAATGAGCAGTTCTTC.

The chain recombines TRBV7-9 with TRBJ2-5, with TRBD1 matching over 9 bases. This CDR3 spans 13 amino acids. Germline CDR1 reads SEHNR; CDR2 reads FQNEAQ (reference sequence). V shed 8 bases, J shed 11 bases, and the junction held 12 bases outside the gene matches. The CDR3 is CASRSGTGFKQYF. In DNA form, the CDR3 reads TGTGCCAGCCGCTCCGGGACAGGGTTTAAGCAGTACTTC.

For the CDR3, the DNA is TGTGCCAGCAGCGGATCATTAGCGGGGGCCACAGATACGCAGTATTTT. This codes for CASSGSLAGATDTQYF. This sequence joins TRBV9 and TRBJ2-3; TRBD2 matches at 9 bases. The CDR3 spans 16 residues. Germline CDR1 reads SGDLS; CDR2 reads YYNGEE. With V trimmed by 3 bases and J by 2 bases, 7 bases remained unmatched.

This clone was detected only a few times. The CDR3 sequence is CASSSQYYGYTF. The CDR3 DNA follows: TGTGCCAGCAGCTCCCAGTACTATGGCTACACCTTC. The chain has TRBV7-2 and TRBJ1-2; no clear D gene. The V end was cut by 4 bases, the J end by 3 bases, with 6 bases between. This CDR3 is built from 12 residues. Germline V gene lookup returns CDR1 SGHTA and CDR2 FQGNSA.

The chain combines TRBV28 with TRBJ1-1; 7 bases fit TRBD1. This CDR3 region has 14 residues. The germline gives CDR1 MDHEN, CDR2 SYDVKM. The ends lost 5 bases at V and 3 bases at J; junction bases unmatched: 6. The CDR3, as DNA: TGTGCCAGCAGTCCCTCGGGGACAGACACTGAAGCTTTCTTT. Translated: CASSPSGTDTEAFF.

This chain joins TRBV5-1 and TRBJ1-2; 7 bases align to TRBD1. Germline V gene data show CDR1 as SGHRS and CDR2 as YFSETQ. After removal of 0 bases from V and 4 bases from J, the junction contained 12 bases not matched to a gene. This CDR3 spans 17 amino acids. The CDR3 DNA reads TGCGCCAGCAGCTTGGCGGCAGGGGGAGGATTAGGCTATGGCTACACCTTC. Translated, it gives CASSLAAGGGLGYGYTF.

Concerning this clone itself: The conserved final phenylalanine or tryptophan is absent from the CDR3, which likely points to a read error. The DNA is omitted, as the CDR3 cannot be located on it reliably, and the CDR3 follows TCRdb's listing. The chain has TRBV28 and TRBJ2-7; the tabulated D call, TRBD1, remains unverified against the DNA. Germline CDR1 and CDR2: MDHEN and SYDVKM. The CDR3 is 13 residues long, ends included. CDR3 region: CASSFPGQGPLRL.

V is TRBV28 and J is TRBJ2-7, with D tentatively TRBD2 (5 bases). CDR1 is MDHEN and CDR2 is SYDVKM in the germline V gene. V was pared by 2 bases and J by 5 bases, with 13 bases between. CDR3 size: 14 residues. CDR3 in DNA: TGTGCCAGCAGTTTAGAGGCTACGGGGAACGAGCAGTACTTC. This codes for CASSLEATGNEQYF.

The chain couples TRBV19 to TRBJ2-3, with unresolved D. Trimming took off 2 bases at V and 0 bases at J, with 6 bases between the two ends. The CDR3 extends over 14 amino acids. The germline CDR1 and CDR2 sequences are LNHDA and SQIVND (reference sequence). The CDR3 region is CASSIQASTDTQYF. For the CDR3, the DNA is TGTGCCAGTAGTATACAGGCAAGCACAGATACGCAGTATTTT.

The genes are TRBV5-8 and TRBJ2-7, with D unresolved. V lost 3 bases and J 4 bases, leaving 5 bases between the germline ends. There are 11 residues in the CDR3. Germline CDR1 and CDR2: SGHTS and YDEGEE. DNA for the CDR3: TGTGCCAGCAGCTCTGGGTACGAGCAGTACGTC. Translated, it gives CASSSGYEQYV.